There are many counts of the clone carrying this T cell receptor beta chain. These data belong to a study of T cell repertoires in cytomegalovirus infection. MiXCR was run by TCRdb on the reads, yielding one entry per CDR3 protein. The sample consists of around 130,000 distinct CDR3 sequences, roughly 8.2% of them appearing once. Germline values: CDR1 DFQATT, CDR2 SNEGSKA (reference sequence). Trimming removed 0 bases from V and 7 bases from J; junction bases left unmatched: 12. This CDR3 has 17 residues. Material: PBMCs. The chain recombines TRBV20-1 with TRBJ1-2; 12 positions match TRBD1. The sequence was collected from a human donor in good health (CMV status not recorded). Some clones in this sample may be carry-over from other donors' samples. The CDR3 DNA is TGCAGTGCTAGAGATATGGGACAGGGGGCGTTCGGTGGTGGCTACACCTTC. Amino acid sequence: CSARDMGQGAFGGGYTF.